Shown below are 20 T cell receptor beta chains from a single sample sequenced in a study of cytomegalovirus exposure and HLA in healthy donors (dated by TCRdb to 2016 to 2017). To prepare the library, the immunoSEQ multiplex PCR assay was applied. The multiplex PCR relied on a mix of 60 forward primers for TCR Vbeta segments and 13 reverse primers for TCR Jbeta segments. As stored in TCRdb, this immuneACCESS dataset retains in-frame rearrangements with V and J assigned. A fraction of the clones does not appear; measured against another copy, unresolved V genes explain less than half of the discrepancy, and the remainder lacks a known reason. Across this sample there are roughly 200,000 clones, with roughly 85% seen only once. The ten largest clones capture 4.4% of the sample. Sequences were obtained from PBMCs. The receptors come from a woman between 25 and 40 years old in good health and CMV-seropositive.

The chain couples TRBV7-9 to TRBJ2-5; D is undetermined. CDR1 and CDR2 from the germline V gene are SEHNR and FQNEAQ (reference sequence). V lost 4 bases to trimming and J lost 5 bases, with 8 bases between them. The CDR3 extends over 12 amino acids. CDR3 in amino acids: CASSWSEETQYF. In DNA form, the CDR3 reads TGTGCCAGCAGCTGGAGCGAGGAGACCCAGTACTTC.

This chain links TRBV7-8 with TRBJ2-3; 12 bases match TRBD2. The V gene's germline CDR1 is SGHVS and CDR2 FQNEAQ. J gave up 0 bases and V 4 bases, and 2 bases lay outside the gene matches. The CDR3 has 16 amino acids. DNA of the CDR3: TGTGCCAGCAGCTCGCTAGCGGGGGGGAGCACAGATACGCAGTATTTT. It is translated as CASSSLAGGSTDTQYF.

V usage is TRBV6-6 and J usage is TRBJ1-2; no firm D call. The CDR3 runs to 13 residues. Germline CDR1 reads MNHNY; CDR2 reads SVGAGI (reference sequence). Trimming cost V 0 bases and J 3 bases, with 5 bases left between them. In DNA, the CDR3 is TGTGCCAGCAGTTACTCGAGTGACTATGGCTACACCTTC. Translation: CASSYSSDYGYTF.

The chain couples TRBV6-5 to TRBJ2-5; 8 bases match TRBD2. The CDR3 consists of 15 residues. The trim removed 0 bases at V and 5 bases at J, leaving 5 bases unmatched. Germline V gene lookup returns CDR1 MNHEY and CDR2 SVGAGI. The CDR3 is CASSYSERGGETQYF. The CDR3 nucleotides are TGTGCCAGCAGTTACTCGGAACGGGGGGGGGAGACCCAGTACTTC.

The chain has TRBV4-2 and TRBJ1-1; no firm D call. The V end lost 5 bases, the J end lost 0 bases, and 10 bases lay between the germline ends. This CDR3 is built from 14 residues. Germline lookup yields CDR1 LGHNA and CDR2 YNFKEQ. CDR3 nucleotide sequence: TGTGCCAGCAGCGGTACGGGGTTGAACACTGAAGCTTTCTTT. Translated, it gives CASSGTGLNTEAFF.

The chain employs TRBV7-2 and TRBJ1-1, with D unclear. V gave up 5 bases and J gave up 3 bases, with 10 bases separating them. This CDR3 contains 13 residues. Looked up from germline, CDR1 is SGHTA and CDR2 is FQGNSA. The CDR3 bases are TGTGCCAGCAGCCGTCAACATGACACTGAAGCTTTCTTT. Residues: CASSRQHDTEAFF.

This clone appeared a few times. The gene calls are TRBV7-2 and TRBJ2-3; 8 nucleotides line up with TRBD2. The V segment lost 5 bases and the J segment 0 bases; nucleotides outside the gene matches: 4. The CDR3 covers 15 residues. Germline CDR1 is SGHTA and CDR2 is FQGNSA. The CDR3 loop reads CASSPIAGSTDTQYF. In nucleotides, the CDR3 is TGTGCCAGCAGCCCGATAGCGGGGAGCACAGATACGCAGTATTTT.

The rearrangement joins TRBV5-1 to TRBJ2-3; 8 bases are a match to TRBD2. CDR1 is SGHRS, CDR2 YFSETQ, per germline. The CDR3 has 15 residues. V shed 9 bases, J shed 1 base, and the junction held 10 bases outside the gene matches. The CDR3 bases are TGCGCCACCTCTTCCGGACTAGCCGGCACAGATACGCAGTATTTT. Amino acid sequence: CATSSGLAGTDTQYF.

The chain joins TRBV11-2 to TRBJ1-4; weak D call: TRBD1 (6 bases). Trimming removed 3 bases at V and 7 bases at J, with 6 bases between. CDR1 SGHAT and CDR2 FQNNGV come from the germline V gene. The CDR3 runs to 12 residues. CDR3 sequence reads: CASSLGAEKLFF. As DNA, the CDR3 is TGTGCCAGCAGCTTGGGGGCTGAAAAACTGTTTTTT.

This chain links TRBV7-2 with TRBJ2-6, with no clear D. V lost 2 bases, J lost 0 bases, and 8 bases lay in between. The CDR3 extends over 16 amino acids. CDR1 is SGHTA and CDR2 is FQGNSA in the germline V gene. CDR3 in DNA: TGTGCCAGCAGCTTAAATTCAGACTCTGGGGCCAACGTCCTGACTTTC. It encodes CASSLNSDSGANVLTF.

The DNA of the CDR3 is TGTGCCACCAGCAGCTATCCTCGACAGGGCTTAGGAAACACCATATATTTT. The encoded protein is CATSSYPRQGLGNTIYF. This sequence joins TRBV15 and TRBJ1-3; 7 bases align to TRBD1. V lost 3 bases and J lost 4; bases outside the gene matches: 12. This CDR3 has 17 residues. Germline CDR1 LNHNV, CDR2 YYDKDF (reference sequence). Variable domain in full (rest from reference TRBV15 and TRBJ1-3): DAMVIQNPRYQVTQFGKPVTLSCSQTLNHNVMYWYQQKSSQAPKLLFHYYDKDFNNEADTPDNFQSRRPNTSFCFLDIRSPGLGDTAMYLCATSSYPRQGLGNTIYFGEGSWLTVV.

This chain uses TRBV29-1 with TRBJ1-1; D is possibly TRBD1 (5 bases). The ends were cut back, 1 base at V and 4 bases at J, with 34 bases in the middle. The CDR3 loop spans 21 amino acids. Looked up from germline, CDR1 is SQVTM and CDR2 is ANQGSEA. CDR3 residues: CSVEASSVSTEIPERGTEAFF. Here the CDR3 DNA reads TGCAGCGTTGAAGCTTCAAGTGTGTCGACAGAAATCCCCGAGCGGGGCACTGAAGCTTTCTTT.

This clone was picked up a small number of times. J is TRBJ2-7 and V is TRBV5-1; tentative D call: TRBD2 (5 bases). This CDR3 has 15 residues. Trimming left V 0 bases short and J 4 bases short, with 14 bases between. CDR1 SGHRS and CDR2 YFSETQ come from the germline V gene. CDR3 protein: CASSLAPGPGYEQYF. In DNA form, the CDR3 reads TGCGCCAGCAGCTTGGCGCCGGGCCCGGGGTACGAGCAGTACTTC. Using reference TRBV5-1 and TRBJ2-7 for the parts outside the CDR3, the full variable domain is KAGVTQTPRYLIKTRGQQVTLSCSPISGHRSVSWYQQTPGQGLQFLFEYFSETQRNKGNFPGRFSGRQFSNSRSEMNVSTLELGDSALYLCASSLAPGPGYEQYFGPGTRLTVT.

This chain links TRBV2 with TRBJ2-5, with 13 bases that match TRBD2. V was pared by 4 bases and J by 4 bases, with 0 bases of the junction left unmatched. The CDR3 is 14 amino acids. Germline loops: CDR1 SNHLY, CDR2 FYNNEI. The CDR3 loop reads CASSGLAGGETQYF. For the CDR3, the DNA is TGTGCCAGCAGTGGACTAGCGGGAGGAGAGACCCAGTACTTC.

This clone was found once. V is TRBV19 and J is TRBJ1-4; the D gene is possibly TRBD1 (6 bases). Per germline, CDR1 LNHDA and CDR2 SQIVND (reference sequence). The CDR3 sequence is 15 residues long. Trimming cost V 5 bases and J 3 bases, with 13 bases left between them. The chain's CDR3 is CASSRTGSSNEKLFF. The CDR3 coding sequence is TGTGCCAGTAGTCGAACAGGGAGTTCTAATGAAAAACTGTTTTTT.

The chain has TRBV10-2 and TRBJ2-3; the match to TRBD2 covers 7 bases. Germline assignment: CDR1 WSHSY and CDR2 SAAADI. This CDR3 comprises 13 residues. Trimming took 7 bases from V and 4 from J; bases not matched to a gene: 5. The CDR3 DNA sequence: TGCGCCAGCACTGGACGGGGGGCAGATACGCAGTATTTT. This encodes CASTGRGADTQYF.

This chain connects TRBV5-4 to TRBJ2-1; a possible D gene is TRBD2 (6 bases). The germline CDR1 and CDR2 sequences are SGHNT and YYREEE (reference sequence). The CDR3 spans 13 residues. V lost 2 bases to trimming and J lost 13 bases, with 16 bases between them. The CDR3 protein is CASSFGGAQNQFF. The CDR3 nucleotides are TGTGCCAGCAGCTTCGGCGGGGCCCAAAACCAGTTCTTC.

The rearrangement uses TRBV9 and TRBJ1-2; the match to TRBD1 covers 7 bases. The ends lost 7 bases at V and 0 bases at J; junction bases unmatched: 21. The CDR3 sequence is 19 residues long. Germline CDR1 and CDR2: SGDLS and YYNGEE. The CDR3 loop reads CASRMRRVQIDRANYGYTF. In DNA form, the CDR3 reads TGTGCCAGCCGTATGAGGCGGGTTCAAATCGACAGGGCTAACTATGGCTACACCTTC.

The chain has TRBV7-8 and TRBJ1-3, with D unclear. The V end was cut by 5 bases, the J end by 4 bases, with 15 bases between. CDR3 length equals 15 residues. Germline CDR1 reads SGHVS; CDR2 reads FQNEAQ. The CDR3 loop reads CASSPRLIKGNTIYF. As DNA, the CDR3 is TGTGCCAGCAGCCCTCGACTCATTAAGGGAAACACCATATATTTT. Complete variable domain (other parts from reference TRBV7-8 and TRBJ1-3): GAGVSQSPRYKVAKRGQDVALRCDPISGHVSLFWYQQALGQGPEFLTYFQNEAQLDKSGLPSDRFFAERPEGSVSTLKIQRTQQEDSAVYLCASSPRLIKGNTIYFGEGSWLTVV.

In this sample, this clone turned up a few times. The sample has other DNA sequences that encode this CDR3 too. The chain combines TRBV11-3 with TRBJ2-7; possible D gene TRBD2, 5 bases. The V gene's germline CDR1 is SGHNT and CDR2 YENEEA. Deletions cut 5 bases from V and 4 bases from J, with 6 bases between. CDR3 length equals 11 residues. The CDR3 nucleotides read TGTGCCAGCAGCCGCGGGTACGAGCAGTACTTC. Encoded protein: CASSRGYEQYF.